These T cell receptor beta chains were read from a single sample in a study of cytomegalovirus exposure and HLA in healthy donors. Assay used: immunoSEQ multiplex PCR; TCRdb lists only in-frame clones, some missing. This table holds 150,000 to 200,000 clones, 77% found once. The sequencing sample was made of PBMCs. The receptors were sampled from a male donor in good health and CMV-seropositive. CDR3s include the opening cysteine and the closing phenylalanine or tryptophan. D genes are given only for firm matches. The size field is filled for only some rows; it gives once, few, many or a size class.

d_gene	abundance	v_gene	len	j_gene	CDR3aa	CDR3nt
TRBD1	.	TRBV7-9	15	TRBJ2-5	CASSPGRGTAETQYF	TGTGCCAGCAGCCCAGGGAGAGGGACAGCAGAGACCCAGTACTTC
TRBD1	.	TRBV5-6	14	TRBJ1-2	CASSLGQGSYGYTF	TGTGCCAGCAGCTTAGGACAGGGGAGCTATGGCTACACCTTC
TRBD1	.	TRBV6-6	14	TRBJ1-6	CASSYGQGGSPLHF	TGTGCCAGCAGTTACGGGCAGGGGGGTTCTCCCCTCCACTTT
TRBD2	.	TRBV10-1	16	TRBJ2-1	CASSETGTSGYNEQFF	TGCGCCAGCAGTGAAACCGGGACTAGCGGGTACAATGAGCAGTTCTTC
.	few	TRBV4-2	15	TRBJ1-1	CASSQEGVAGAEAFF	TGTGCCAGCAGCCAAGAGGGAGTAGCCGGGGCTGAAGCTTTCTTT
.	.	TRBV27	17	TRBJ2-3	CASSFIGRGAYTDTQYF	TGTGCCAGCAGTTTTATAGGACGGGGGGCCTATACAGATACGCAGTATTTT
TRBD1	.	TRBV7-2	18	TRBJ1-1	CASSLRTGGAGRPPEAFF	TGTGCCAGCAGCTTACGGACAGGGGGCGCGGGTAGGCCCCCTGAAGCTTTCTTT
.	.	TRBV29-1	12	TRBJ1-4	CSVGGTNEKLFF	TGCAGCGTCGGGGGGACTAATGAAAAACTGTTTTTT
TRBD1	.	TRBV4-2	15	TRBJ2-7	CASSQEGQGNREQYF	TGTGCCAGCAGCCAAGAAGGACAGGGGAACAGGGAGCAGTACTTC
TRBD1	.	TRBV10-1	14	TRBJ2-1	CASGRDRVGHEQFF	TGCGCCAGCGGCCGGGACAGGGTAGGGCATGAGCAGTTCTTC
.	few	TRBV7-9	18	TRBJ1-2	CASSLGRTGVSRRDGYTF	TGTGCCAGCAGCTTAGGACGGACGGGGGTATCTCGTCGGGATGGCTACACCTTC
TRBD2	.	TRBV9	15	TRBJ2-3	CASSVEGGGADTQYF	TGTGCCAGCAGCGTAGAAGGCGGGGGGGCAGATACGCAGTATTTT
.	.	TRBV21-1	17	TRBJ2-3	CASSKEGPAGGTDTQYF	TGTGCCAGCAGCAAAGAGGGGCCAGCGGGGGGCACAGATACGCAGTATTTT
.	.	TRBV10-3	16	TRBJ2-3	CAISGGGARWTDTQYF	TGTGCCATCAGTGGTGGGGGGGCTCGTTGGACAGATACGCAGTATTTT
.	.	TRBV9	15	TRBJ2-7	CASSAGQDYSYEQYF	TGTGCCAGCAGCGCCGGACAGGACTACTCCTACGAGCAGTACTTC
.	.	TRBV19	15	TRBJ2-3	CASSTLQASTDTQYF	TGTGCCAGTAGTACCTTACAGGCCAGCACAGATACGCAGTATTTT
TRBD2	.	TRBV30	12	TRBJ2-3	CAWTSGGDTQYF	TGTGCCTGGACTAGCGGCGGGGATACGCAGTATTTT
.	once	TRBV9	16	TRBJ2-1	CASSVGGLDSYNEQFF	TGTGCCAGCAGCGTAGGGGGACTTGACTCCTACAATGAGCAGTTCTTC
.	once	TRBV19	12	TRBJ1-5	CASRHLDQPQHF	TGTGCCAGTAGACACCTAGATCAGCCCCAGCATTTT
.	.	TRBV15	15	TRBJ2-3	CATSRGVSSRDTQYF	TGTGCCACCAGCAGAGGCGTCTCTAGTCGAGATACGCAGTATTTT
TRBD2	.	TRBV7-3	15	TRBJ2-1	CASSLGVAGGLEQFF	TGTGCCAGCAGCTTAGGAGTAGCGGGGGGGCTTGAGCAGTTCTTC
.	.	TRBV9	15	TRBJ2-5	CASSRTTGTQETQYF	TGTGCCAGCAGCCGCACGACAGGAACGCAAGAGACCCAGTACTTC
.	.	TRBV10-2	12	TRBJ1-1	CASSGQNTEAFF	TGCGCCAGCAGTGGACAGAACACTGAAGCTTTCTTT
TRBD2	.	TRBV29-1	16	TRBJ2-3	CSVVGGARSGTDTQYF	TGCAGCGTTGTCGGGGGGGCAAGGTCCGGCACAGATACGCAGTATTTT
TRBD1	.	TRBV30	13	TRBJ1-5	CAWSGTDNQPQHF	TGTGCCTGGAGCGGGACAGACAATCAGCCCCAGCATTTT
.	.	TRBV4-1	14	TRBJ1-3	CASSQVGGTHTIYF	TGCGCCAGCAGCCAAGTGGGGGGAACTCACACCATATATTTT
TRBD2	.	TRBV7-3	17	TRBJ2-2	CASGPRPAGGLVGELFF	TGTGCCAGCGGCCCCCGCCCAGCGGGGGGGCTTGTCGGGGAGCTGTTTTTT
TRBD2	.	TRBV27	14	TRBJ2-1	CASSLLGTSIEQFF	TGTGCCAGCAGTTTATTAGGGACTAGCATTGAGCAGTTCTTC
.	once	TRBV5-7	14	TRBJ2-5	CASSLGGLQETQYF	TGTGCCAGCAGCTTGGGGGGACTTCAAGAGACCCAGTACTTC
.	.	TRBV5-1	14	TRBJ1-2	CASSLEQGGSGYTF	TGCGCCAGCAGCTTGGAACAGGGTGGAAGTGGCTACACCTTC
TRBD1	.	TRBV5-1	16	TRBJ1-1	CASSGGDRRMNTEAFF	TGCGCCAGCAGCGGAGGGGACAGGAGGATGAACACTGAAGCTTTCTTT